This is a list of T cell receptor beta chains from one sample in a study of OX40 agonist ivuxolimab in advanced cancers. Clones were sequenced by immunoSEQ multiplex PCR, and TCRdb holds only the in-frame ones, with some missing. The profile shows approximately 40,000 clones, about 90% of them singletons. The sequenced sample was CD4+ or CD8+ T cells sorted from blood, obtained in a trial of the OX40 agonist ivuxolimab. The receptors shown here come from an adult with an advanced solid tumor such as melanoma, head and neck, liver or kidney cancer. Both conserved end residues are trimmed from each CDR3.

J: TRBJ2-1
V: TRBV7-7
CDR3: ASSSYEGAVSYNEQF

J: TRBJ2-1
V: TRBV9
CDR3: ASSVARSSYNEQF

J: TRBJ2-1
V: TRBV29-1
CDR3: SAERELVYNEQF

J: TRBJ1-1
V: TRBV11-1
CDR3: ASSYNDPGTEAF

J: TRBJ1-6
V: TRBV28
CDR3: ASSLTRDNSPLH

J: TRBJ1-3
V: TRBV30
CDR3: AWSLSSFPAGGNTIY

J: TRBJ2-2
V: TRBV11-2
CDR3: ASRGTLSNTGELF

J: TRBJ2-1
V: TRBV30
CDR3: AWDLAGPGDEQF

J: TRBJ2-5
V: TRBV28
CDR3: ASSFSKTQY

J: TRBJ2-3
V: TRBV9
CDR3: ASSVGLAGPTDTQY

J: TRBJ2-1
V: TRBV7-9
CDR3: ASTPQRDEQF

J: TRBJ1-2
V: TRBV28
CDR3: ASNVGDYGYT

J: TRBJ2-1
V: TRBV6-5
CDR3: ASSDSTSGSNEQF

J: TRBJ1-2
V: TRBV7-9
CDR3: ASSPGGQTNYGYT

J: TRBJ2-2
V: TRBV9
CDR3: ASSVAKGGTNTGELF

J: TRBJ2-3
V: TRBV28
CDR3: ASSYTGVADTQY

J: TRBJ2-5
V: TRBV9
CDR3: ASSPGGGFQETQY

J: TRBJ2-3
V: TRBV6-5
CDR3: ASSLGLAGTDTQY

J: TRBJ2-1
V: TRBV14
CDR3: ASSQFRQGPANEQF

J: TRBJ1-5
V: TRBV7-9
CDR3: ASSKGTGEQPQH

J: TRBJ2-2
V: TRBV6-1
CDR3: ASSVHGVANTGELF

J: TRBJ1-6
V: TRBV19
CDR3: ASSPGQLSSYNSPLH

J: TRBJ2-1
V: TRBV9
CDR3: ASSVSSARGSWNEQF

J: TRBJ2-7
V: TRBV21-1
CDR3: ASPRHGEQY

J: TRBJ2-3
V: TRBV27
CDR3: ASSLVEPTDTQY

J: TRBJ2-2
V: TRBV27
CDR3: ASSLKRRGELF

J: TRBJ2-3
V: TRBV27
CDR3: ASCLRGDSPPDTQY

J: TRBJ2-3
V: TRBV19
CDR3: ASSMGTGDEKY

J: TRBJ2-5
V: TRBV13
CDR3: ASSLQGETQY

J: TRBJ1-1
V: TRBV5-1
CDR3: ASSSTTGGRYTEAF

J: TRBJ1-5
V: TRBV27
CDR3: ASSFGGNQPQH

J: TRBJ2-1
V: TRBV7-9
CDR3: ASSLGGPLYNEQF

J: TRBJ2-5
V: TRBV2
CDR3: ASSDGAGARETQY

J: TRBJ2-2
V: TRBV11-2
CDR3: ATKHRDTGELF

J: TRBJ2-4
V: TRBV6-6
CDR3: ASDETGIAKNIQY

J: TRBJ2-5
V: TRBV7-9
CDR3: ASSLITTIDKTQY

J: TRBJ2-3
V: TRBV9
CDR3: ASSADLSTDTQY

J: TRBJ1-2
V: TRBV7-9
CDR3: ASSLGPLPGQHYGYT

J: TRBJ1-1
V: TRBV7-9
CDR3: ASSLVQGKNTEAF

J: TRBJ2-2
V: TRBV19
CDR3: ASSIGTGELF

J: TRBJ1-1
V: TRBV11-2
CDR3: ASSLVRTRGDTEAF

J: TRBJ1-2
V: TRBV7-2
CDR3: ASSQYRGYGYT

J: TRBJ2-1
V: TRBV27
CDR3: ASSLGPDEQF

J: TRBJ2-7
V: TRBV27
CDR3: ASSLSMGEVPYEQY

J: TRBJ2-5
V: TRBV7-2
CDR3: ASSLAGGPSETQY

J: TRBJ2-1
V: TRBV5-1
CDR3: ASSLLGGPYNEQF

J: TRBJ1-5
V: TRBV6-5
CDR3: ASSFRQGNQPQH

J: TRBJ2-3
V: TRBV11-3
CDR3: ASSRGTGRFSDTQY

J: TRBJ2-1
V: TRBV2
CDR3: ASRTGGSGNEQF

J: TRBJ2-2
V: TRBV7-8
CDR3: ASSFKDWHTGELF

J: TRBJ2-1
V: TRBV2
CDR3: ASRASGLSYNEQF

J: TRBJ1-2
V: TRBV29-1
CDR3: SVVGTAYGYT

J: TRBJ2-1
V: TRBV19
CDR3: ASSIRRGNEQF

J: TRBJ2-5
V: TRBV5-6
CDR3: ASSPEDGPQQTQY

J: TRBJ1-1
V: TRBV12-5
CDR3: ASGLGSTEAF

J: TRBJ2-1
V: TRBV9
CDR3: ASSVSALAGRNEQF

J: TRBJ1-1
V: TRBV6-1
CDR3: ASNSEGGAF

J: TRBJ2-5
V: TRBV7-8
CDR3: ASSLKGAETQY

J: TRBJ1-5
V: TRBV19
CDR3: ASTTAEYSNQPQH

J: TRBJ1-1
V: TRBV28
CDR3: ASSPAGPANTEAF